These T cell receptor beta chains were read from a single sample in a study of CD8+CD57+ T cells in acquired aplastic anemia. MiXCR was run by TCRdb on the reads, yielding one entry per CDR3 protein. In the table there are roughly 290,000 distinct CDR3 sequences, about 50% of which are singletons. The sample was sorted CD4+, CD8+, or CD8+CD57+ T cells (not recorded which) from PBMCs. The origin of the receptors is a human donor with aplastic anemia. Each CDR3 is given with its conserved first and last residue. A D gene is named only where the DNA matches it firmly. Only some rows state a clone size, as once, few, many or a class for expanded clones.

D gene | clone size | J gene | V gene | CDR3 DNA | CDR3 protein
TRBD1 | - | TRBJ1-1 | TRBV2 | TGTGCCAGCAGTGAATGGGACAGTAACACTGAAGCTTTCTTT | CASSEWDSNTEAFF
TRBD1 | once | TRBJ2-7 | TRBV4-1 | TGTGCCAGCAGCCAAGGGCAAGGGGGCTACTACGAGCAGTACTTC | CASSQGQGGYYEQYF
- | - | TRBJ2-7 | TRBV15 | TGTGCCACCAGCAGAACCCACGAGCAGTACTTC | CATSRTHEQYF
TRBD2 | many | TRBJ2-3 | TRBV19 | TGTGCCAGTAGGTCGGGAGGTGCGTCAGATACGCAGTATTTT | CASRSGGASDTQYF
- | few | TRBJ1-6 | TRBV10-3 | TGTGCCAGTGGTATCGGGAATTCACCCCTCCACTTT | CASGIGNSPLHF
- | few | TRBJ2-3 | TRBV7-8 | TGTGCCAGCAGCTGGACGGGAGATACGCAGTATTTT | CASSWTGDTQYF
TRBD1 | - | TRBJ2-1 | TRBV20-1 | TGCAGTGCTCCGAGACAGGGTGGGGATGAGCAGTTCTTC | CSAPRQGGDEQFF
- | - | TRBJ2-2 | TRBV29-1 | TGCAGCGTACATACAGAGAACACCGGGGAGCTGTTTTTT | CSVHTENTGELFF
- | - | TRBJ1-2 | TRBV20-1 | TGCAGTGCTAGCGGGGGGTTGACAGCAAACTATGGCTACACCTTC | CSASGGLTANYGYTF
TRBD1 | - | TRBJ2-2 | TRBV20-1 | TGCAGTGCTAGCCCGACAGGGGGGGGAAACACCGGGGAGCTGTTTTTT | CSASPTGGGNTGELFF
- | once | TRBJ1-2 | TRBV7-9 | TGTGCCAGCAGCTTAAAACAGGACTATGGCTACACCTTC | CASSLKQDYGYTF
- | - | TRBJ2-5 | TRBV7-2 | TGTGCCAGCAACGACCCCCGGGGTCAAGAGACCCAGTACTTC | CASNDPRGQETQYF
- | many | TRBJ1-3 | TRBV7-6 | TGTGCCAGCAGCAGGGGCAATGGAAACACCATATATTTT | CASSRGNGNTIYF
TRBD2 | - | TRBJ2-3 | TRBV5-1 | TGTGCCAGCAGCTTGGGGCGGGGGAGCACAGATACGCAGTATTTT | CASSLGRGSTDTQYF
- | - | TRBJ1-3 | TRBV19 | TGTGCCAGTAGCAACAGGGTGGCGGGAAACACCATATATTTT | CASSNRVAGNTIYF
TRBD1 | - | TRBJ1-2 | TRBV7-9 | TGTGCCAGCAGCTTGCGGGACAGATTCTATGGCTACACCTTC | CASSLRDRFYGYTF
- | - | TRBJ2-3 | TRBV20-1 | TGCAGTGCTAGTAACCCGACAGATACGCAGTATTTT | CSASNPTDTQYF
- | - | TRBJ1-1 | TRBV7-9 | TGTGCCAGCAGCCATGGGGAGGGGTGGAACACTGAAGCTTTCTTT | CASSHGEGWNTEAFF
TRBD1 | - | TRBJ2-5 | TRBV20-1 | TGCAGTGCTTGTGAGACAGGGAATTGGGGAGAGACCCAGTACTTC | CSACETGNWGETQYF
- | many | TRBJ1-1 | TRBV20-1 | TGCAGTGGGGCGGGGGGGGGCTTCACTGAAGCTTTCTTT | CSGAGGGFTEAFF
TRBD2 | - | TRBJ2-1 | TRBV4-1 | TGCGCCAGCAGAGGGACTAGCGGGGGGTCCCGGGATACGCAGTTCTTC | CASRGTSGGSRDTQFF
- | - | TRBJ1-4 | TRBV7-6 | TGTGCCAGCAGCCCTGGTTCAGGCGAAAAACTGTTTTTT | CASSPGSGEKLFF
TRBD1 | - | TRBJ2-7 | TRBV5-1 | TGCGCCAGCAGCTTGGCCGGGGTAGGGACAGGGCGGGAGCAGTACTTC | CASSLAGVGTGREQYF
- | - | TRBJ2-3 | TRBV10-2 | TGCGCCAGTTTGAGCAGCCGCACAGATACGCAGTATTTT | CASLSSRTDTQYF
- | - | TRBJ2-5 | TRBV7-2 | TGTGCCAGCAGATCTGGACGGCGACTGGATCAAGAGACCCAGTACTTC | CASRSGRRLDQETQYF
- | - | TRBJ2-2 | TRBV7-8 | TGTGCCAGCAGTGGAGGGGTGGACGGGGAGCTGTTTTTT | CASSGGVDGELFF
- | many | TRBJ2-2 | TRBV12-3/TRBV12-4 | TGTGCCAGCAGTTTAAAGACTTTCACCGGGGAGCTGTTTTTT | CASSLKTFTGELFF
- | - | TRBJ2-5 | TRBV19 | TGTGCCGGTAGTATCCACGAGACCCAGTACTTC | CAGSIHETQYF
- | - | TRBJ1-5 | TRBV7-2 | TGTGCCAGCAGCCGTTACGGCAGCAATCAGCCCCAGCATTTT | CASSRYGSNQPQHF
TRBD1 | - | TRBJ2-5 | TRBV15 | TGTGCCACCAGCAGAGCAGGGGGTCGGGAGACCCAGTACTTC | CATSRAGGRETQYF
- | - | TRBJ1-5 | TRBV5-1 | TGCGCCAGTAGCCTGGAGGCGGGGTATCAGTCCCAGCATTTT | CASSLEAGYQSQHF
TRBD2 | - | TRBJ2-1 | TRBV12-5 | TGTGCTAGTGGTTTCTCTTCAGCGGGGGGCGCCTACAATGAGCAGTTCTTC | CASGFSSAGGAYNEQFF
- | - | TRBJ2-2 | TRBV6-5 | TGTGCCACAGGGTACACCGGGGAGCTGTTTTTT | CATGYTGELFF
TRBD1 | once | TRBJ2-7 | TRBV24-1 | TGTGCCACCAGTGACTCGGGACAGCGATTCTACGAGCAGTACTTC | CATSDSGQRFYEQYF
- | - | TRBJ2-3 | TRBV18 | TGTGCCAGCTCACCTCGAACAGATACGCGGTATTTT | CASSPRTDTRYF
TRBD1 | few | TRBJ2-3 | TRBV7-8 | TGTGCCAGCAGCCCCAGACAGGGATCTAGCACAGATACGCAGTATTTT | CASSPRQGSSTDTQYF
- | once | TRBJ2-1 | TRBV2 | TGTGCCAGCAGCGAGGGGTGGAGGGACAATGAGCAGTTCTTC | CASSEGWRDNEQFF
TRBD1 | once | TRBJ2-7 | TRBV7-9 | TGTGCCGGCAGCTTGGAACAGGGGTTGGGAGAGCAGTACTTC | CAGSLEQGLGEQYF
- | few | TRBJ2-5 | TRBV20-1 | TGCAGTGCTAGAGATCAGAGGGAGACCCAGTACTTC | CSARDQRETQYF
TRBD2 | few | TRBJ2-3 | TRBV5-6 | TGTGCCAGCAGCCTAGCGGGTACGCAGTATTTT | CASSLAGTQYF
- | - | TRBJ1-5 | TRBV24-1 | TGTGCCACCAGTGAGGTCGGCATCAATCAGCCCCAGCATTTT | CATSEVGINQPQHF
- | many | TRBJ2-2 | TRBV5-4 | TGTGCCAGCAGCTTGGTGGCCGGCGGGGTCACCGGGGAGCTGTTTTTT | CASSLVAGGVTGELFF
- | - | TRBJ2-7 | TRBV10-3 | TGTGCCATCAGTGAAGGGGTTGGCGAGCAGTACTTC | CAISEGVGEQYF
- | - | TRBJ1-1 | TRBV6-6 | TGTGCCAGCAGTTACGACCAGGAAGTAAGTGAAGCTTTCTTT | CASSYDQEVSEAFF
TRBD2 | many | TRBJ2-1 | TRBV15 | TGTGCCACCAGCAGAGGCCGGGACTACGAGCAGTTCTTC | CATSRGRDYEQFF
- | - | TRBJ2-7 | TRBV10-1 | TGCGCCAGCAGTGAAGGTGAAGGCTCCTACGAGCAGTACTTC | CASSEGEGSYEQYF
TRBD1 | - | TRBJ1-6 | TRBV6-5 | TGTGCCAGCACTCCCGGGACAGGGGGGTCACCCCTCCACTTT | CASTPGTGGSPLHF
- | - | TRBJ2-7 | TRBV20-1 | TGCAGTGCTATCACTTCTAGCGCTGGCTCCTACGAGCAGTACTTC | CSAITSSAGSYEQYF
- | - | TRBJ1-3 | TRBV7-8 | TGTGCCTGCGCTCCAGTCAGGAGGAGCTCTGGAAACACCATATATTTT | CACAPVRRSSGNTIYF
TRBD1 | - | TRBJ1-2 | TRBV6-5 | TGTGCCAGCAGTTCCGCAGGGGGTGGTTACACCTTC | CASSSAGGGYTF
TRBD2 | - | TRBJ2-5 | TRBV24-1 | TGTGCCACCAGCCCCGGGACTAGCCGGGAGACCCAGTACTTC | CATSPGTSRETQYF
TRBD1 | - | TRBJ2-3 | TRBV24-1 | TGTGCCACCAGTGATCCCAGGGGTGGGACAGATGCGCAGTATTTT | CATSDPRGGTDAQYF
- | - | TRBJ1-1 | TRBV2 | TGTGCCAGCAGTGAGACAGAAATGAACACTGAAGCTTTCTTT | CASSETEMNTEAFF
TRBD2 | - | TRBJ2-7 | TRBV2 | TGTGCCAGCAGATCCGGGACTAGCGGGGGGGGGGGCGGGCAGTACTTC | CASRSGTSGGGGGQYF
- | - | TRBJ2-6 | TRBV29-1 | TGCAGCATACAAGGGGCACCGGGCTCTGGGGCCAACGTCCTGACTTTC | CSIQGAPGSGANVLTF
TRBD2 | - | TRBJ2-1 | TRBV7-2 | TGTGCCAGCACCATCGGACTAGTGGGACCTGAGCAGTTCTTC | CASTIGLVGPEQFF
- | - | TRBJ1-5 | TRBV6-6 | TGTGCCAGCAGTTACTCCAGGGACCCCAAACCCCAGCATTTT | CASSYSRDPKPQHF
- | - | TRBJ2-7 | TRBV7-9 | TGTGCCAGCTCATTTTATCCCCTCCGATACGAGCAGTACTTC | CASSFYPLRYEQYF